The clone carrying this T cell receptor beta chain was seen just once. Antigen unknown. The data originate from a study of cytomegalovirus exposure and HLA in healthy donors. General study points: Many donors shared some public TCRs, even though most TCR sequences were rare. Later analysis placed DRB1 highest and HLA-C lowest in TCR association rates, which differed by HLA locus.

The V segment lost 1 base and the J segment 6 bases; nucleotides outside the gene matches: 6. The CDR3 loop spans 14 amino acids. CDR1 and CDR2 (germline): SGHVS, FNYEAQ. Researchers ran the PCR with 60 Vbeta and 13 Jbeta primers. Original analysis: A later analysis tallied roughly 77 million unique TCR beta chains, approximately 10 million of them shared. Clones were sequenced by immunoSEQ multiplex PCR, and TCRdb holds only the in-frame ones, with some missing. V, J and clone size were drawn from that table, and D and trimming were deduced from the DNA. The sample includes about 140,000 clones, 60% to 85% of them seen just once.

The V gene is TRBV7-6, the J gene TRBJ2-7, with 7 nucleotides matching TRBD1. Material: PBMCs. This receptor was taken from a female donor in good health and CMV-seropositive. The chain's CDR3 is CASSLGTGPGEQYF. The CDR3 nucleotides are TGTGCCAGCAGCTTAGGGACAGGCCCGGGCGAGCAGTACTTC.